Below, 20 T cell receptor beta chains from the same sample are listed, as sequenced in a study of blood T cell repertoires in COVID-19. Assay: immunoSEQ multiplex PCR; the TCRdb copy retains only in-frame clones and omits some. The sample has approximately 220,000 clones, about 80% seen once. The specimen sequenced was peripheral blood. The receptors here all came from a woman aged 60-75 years with acute or convalescent COVID-19.

The chain joins TRBV2 to TRBJ1-2; D remains unclear. Germline CDR1 and CDR2: SNHLY and FYNNEI. V shed 2 bases and J shed 4 bases, with 8 bases lying between them. The CDR3 runs 13 residues. The CDR3 sequence is CASSERDTYGYTF. CDR3 nucleotide sequence: TGTGCCAGCAGTGAAAGAGACACCTATGGCTACACCTTC.

The CDR3 bases are TGTGCCAGCAGTTACAGCTATGGCTACACCTTC. Translating it yields CASSYSYGYTF. The gene calls are TRBV3-1 (or the pseudogene TRBV3-2) and TRBJ1-2; D ambiguous. This CDR3 spans 11 amino acids. The germline CDR1 and CDR2 sequences are LGHDT and YNNKEL (reference sequence). V gave up 6 bases and J gave up 4 bases, with 6 bases separating them.

The rearrangement uses TRBV7-2 and TRBJ1-5; D may be TRBD1 (6 bases). Per the germline V gene, CDR1 is SGHTA and CDR2 is FQGNSA. Trimming shortened V by 5 bases and J by 0 bases, and 11 bases separated the two germline ends. The CDR3 extends over 15 amino acids. The CDR3 loop reads CASSLTGASNQPQHF. The DNA of the CDR3 is TGTGCCAGCAGCCTGACAGGTGCTAGCAATCAGCCCCAGCATTTT.

The chain combines TRBV5-1 with TRBJ1-6, with TRBD1 matching 7 bases. The CDR3 runs 14 residues. With 4 bases clipped from V and 8 bases from J, the junction kept 6 bases outside the gene matches. The germline V gene encodes CDR1 SGHRS and CDR2 YFSETQ. The CDR3 nucleotides are TGCGCCAGCAGCCCGACAGGGTGGGATTCACCCCTCCACTTT. It translates to CASSPTGWDSPLHF.

The rearrangement links TRBV4-2 to TRBJ1-6; D might be TRBD1 (6 bases). The V end was cut by 1 base, the J end by 0 bases, with 22 bases between. This CDR3 is 21 amino acids long. Germline V gene lookup returns CDR1 LGHNA and CDR2 YNFKEQ. CDR3 coding DNA: TGTGCCAGCAGCCAAGCCCTACCGGGACACCCACAGAGCTCCTATAATTCACCCCTCCACTTT. Translated, it gives CASSQALPGHPQSSYNSPLHF.

V is TRBV4-1 and J is TRBJ1-3; D unclear. V lost 4 bases to trimming and J lost 2 bases, with 9 bases between them. The CDR3 sequence is 14 residues long. The germline V gene has CDR1 MGHRA and CDR2 YSYEKL. CDR3 region: CASSPARAGNTIYF. For the CDR3, the DNA is TGCGCCAGCAGCCCCGCCCGGGCTGGAAACACCATATATTTT.

Concerning this clone: The same CDR3 arises from other DNA sequences in this sample as well. The rearrangement links TRBV6-5 to TRBJ2-7; the match to TRBD1 covers 8 bases. CDR3 length: 13 residues. Germline CDR1 and CDR2: MNHEY and SVGAGI. After removal of 6 bases from V and 1 base from J, the junction contained 2 bases not matched to a gene. CDR3 residues: CASSRTGSYEQYF. DNA for the CDR3: TGTGCCAGCAGCCGGACAGGGTCCTACGAGCAGTACTTC.

This clone was seen a few times. The chain recombines TRBV7-7 with TRBJ2-5; D remains ambiguous. Germline V CDR1 and CDR2: SSHAT, FNYEAQ (reference sequence). The V gene lost 4 bases and the J gene lost 2 bases, with 8 bases spanning the gap. This CDR3 region has 13 residues. CDR3: CASSSSSQETQYF. CDR3 bases: TGTGCCAGCAGCTCCTCTAGTCAAGAGACCCAGTACTTC.

The chain joins TRBV2 to TRBJ1-3; D not certain. Germline values: CDR1 SNHLY, CDR2 FYNNEI. The germline V and J ends were trimmed by 2 bases and 2 bases, with 7 bases remaining between them. The CDR3 consists of 14 residues. CDR3 loop: CASSETAPGNTIYF. The CDR3 bases are TGTGCCAGCAGTGAAACTGCTCCTGGAAACACCATATATTTT.

This chain connects TRBV5-6 to TRBJ1-2; 8 nucleotides match TRBD1. V shed 4 bases, J shed 8 bases, and the junction held 7 bases outside the gene matches. This CDR3 has 13 amino acids. Germline V gives CDR1 SGHDT, CDR2 YYEEEE. As DNA, the CDR3 is TGTGCCAGCAGCGTTCAGGGGGCGTGGGGCTACACCTTC. Translation gives CASSVQGAWGYTF.

The rearrangement joins TRBV6-5 to TRBJ1-1; a weak D match, TRBD1 (6 bases). The germline gives CDR1 MNHEY, CDR2 SVGAGI. V was shortened by 10 bases and J by 1 base, with 10 bases between the two germline ends. The CDR3 is 12 amino acids. CDR3 sequence: CAIQGPNTEAFF. CDR3 DNA: TGTGCCATACAGGGCCCGAACACTGAAGCTTTCTTT.

The V call is TRBV7-2, the J call TRBJ2-3; 7 bases match TRBD2. Trimming took 1 base from V and 3 from J; bases not matched to a gene: 10. There are 17 residues in the CDR3. CDR1 is SGHTA, CDR2 FQGNSA, per germline. As DNA, the CDR3 is TGTGCCAGCAGCTTAGGGCGAGCGGGGACGGGGACAGATACGCAGTATTTT. Amino acids: CASSLGRAGTGTDTQYF. Full variable domain (rest looked up from reference TRBV7-2 and TRBJ2-3): GAGVSQSPSNKVTEKGKDVELRCDPISGHTALYWYRQSLGQGLEFLIYFQGNSAPDKSGLPSDRFSAERTGGSVSTLTIQRTQQEDSAVYLCASSLGRAGTGTDTQYFGPGTRLTVL.

The chain recombines TRBV9 with TRBJ2-3, with TRBD2 identical over 14 bases. This CDR3 is built from 16 residues. CDR1 SGDLS and CDR2 YYNGEE come from the germline V gene. V shed 3 bases, J shed 5 bases, and the junction held 5 bases outside the gene matches. The CDR3 DNA reads TGTGCCAGCAGCGCGACTAGCGGGGGGGCTCGAGATACGCAGTATTTT. Protein: CASSATSGGARDTQYF.

The chain is built from TRBV7-2 and TRBJ1-1; no clear D gene. V was clipped by 4 bases and J by 5 bases, with 14 bases between them. Germline CDR1 is SGHTA and CDR2 is FQGNSA. The CDR3 consists of 14 residues. The CDR3 is CASSSSLGWTEAFF. Here the CDR3 DNA reads TGTGCCAGCAGCTCCTCACTGGGCTGGACTGAAGCTTTCTTT.

This clone turned up a few times. The chain is built from TRBV7-8 and TRBJ2-7; perhaps TRBD2 as D (6 bases). The CDR3 has 13 residues. Germline assignment: CDR1 SGHVS and CDR2 FQNEAQ. The V end was cut by 5 bases, the J end by 3 bases, with 11 bases between. The CDR3 spells CASSGGTYYEQYF. CDR3 nucleotide sequence: TGTGCCAGCAGCGGCGGGACTTACTACGAGCAGTACTTC.

As to this clone: The sample carries other DNA sequences with the same CDR3. V and J are TRBV6-5 and TRBJ2-7; TRBD1 matches at 9 bases. Germline CDR1 reads MNHEY; CDR2 reads SVGAGI. V lost 5 bases to trimming and J lost 4 bases; unmatched junction nucleotides: 6. The CDR3 extends over 14 amino acids. The CDR3 bases are TGTGCCAGCAGTAAGGACAGGGGTGGGTACGAGCAGTACTTC. It encodes CASSKDRGGYEQYF.

The J gene is TRBJ1-1, the V gene TRBV19, with D possibly TRBD1 on 6 matching bases. This CDR3 contains 14 residues. Germline V CDR1 and CDR2: LNHDA, SQIVND (reference sequence). With 5 bases removed from V and 4 bases from J, the gap between germline ends came to 14 bases. The CDR3 region has the DNA TGTGCCAGTAGTCCGCAACAGGGACCCACTGAAGCTTTCTTT. Translating gives CASSPQQGPTEAFF.

The chain recombines TRBV7-9 with TRBJ1-4; 7 nucleotides match TRBD1. The CDR3 has 16 amino acids. With 5 bases clipped from V and 3 bases from J, the junction kept 9 bases outside the gene matches. The germline V gene has CDR1 SEHNR and CDR2 FQNEAQ (reference sequence). The CDR3 coding sequence is TGTGCCAGCAGCCTAGGAGGGGGCCTGGCTAATGAAAAACTGTTTTTT. Amino acid sequence: CASSLGGGLANEKLFF. Together with reference TRBV7-9 and TRBJ1-4, the CDR3 gives the full variable domain: DTGVSQNPRHKITKRGQNVTFRCDPISEHNRLYWYRQTLGQGPEFLTYFQNEAQLEKSRLLSDRFSAERPKGSFSTLEIQRTEQGDSAMYLCASSLGGGLANEKLFFGSGTQLSVL.

Note on this clone: This CDR3 is also generated by other DNA sequences in the sample. V is TRBV19 and J is TRBJ1-5; D gene unclear. Trimming removed 3 bases from V and 2 bases from J, with 11 bases in between. The CDR3 contains 15 residues. The germline V gene encodes CDR1 LNHDA and CDR2 SQIVND (reference sequence). For the CDR3, the DNA is TGTGCCAGTAGTATTGACCGAGGCGGCAATCAGCCCCAGCATTTT. Translation gives CASSIDRGGNQPQHF.

This chain's CDR3 is CASSLRVKETQYF. The CDR3 region has the DNA TGTGCCAGTAGTTTACGGGTGAAAGAGACCCAGTACTTC. The rearrangement links TRBV19 to TRBJ2-5, with D unresolved. Trimming took off 5 bases at V and 3 bases at J, with 10 bases between the two ends. The CDR3 contains 13 residues. Germline V gene sequence: CDR1 LNHDA, CDR2 SQIVND (reference sequence).